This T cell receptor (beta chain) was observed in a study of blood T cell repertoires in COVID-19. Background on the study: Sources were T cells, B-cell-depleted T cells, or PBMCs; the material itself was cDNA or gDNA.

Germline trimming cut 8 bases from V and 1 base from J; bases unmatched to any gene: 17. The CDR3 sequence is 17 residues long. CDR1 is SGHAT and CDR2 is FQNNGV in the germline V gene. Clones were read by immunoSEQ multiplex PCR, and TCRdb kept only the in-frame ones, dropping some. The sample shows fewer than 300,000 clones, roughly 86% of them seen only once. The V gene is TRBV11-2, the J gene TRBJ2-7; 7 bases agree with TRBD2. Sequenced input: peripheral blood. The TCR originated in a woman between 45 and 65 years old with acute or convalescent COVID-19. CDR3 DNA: TGTGCCAGCTCCCTCGGGGCGGGAGTTTGGGGGTCCTACGAGCAGTACTTC. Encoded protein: CASSLGAGVWGSYEQYF. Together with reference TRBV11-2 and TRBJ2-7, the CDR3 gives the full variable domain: EAGVAQSPRYKIIEKRQSVAFWCNPISGHATLYWYQQILGQGPKLLIQFQNNGVVDDSQLPKDRFSAERLKGVDSTLKIQPAKLEDSAVYLCASSLGAGVWGSYEQYFGPGTRLTVT.